These 7 T cell receptor beta chains share one sample of origin, sequenced in a study of cytomegalovirus exposure and HLA in healthy donors. PCR involved 60 Vbeta and 13 Jbeta primers. Profiling relied on immunoSEQ multiplex PCR, and the TCRdb table lists in-frame clones only, not all of them. The sample data list some 41,000 clones. The sequencing input was PBMCs. The source is a male donor in good health and CMV-seronegative.

This chain joins TRBV7-9 and TRBJ1-1; D remains unclear. Germline V gene lookup returns CDR1 SEHNR and CDR2 FQNEAQ (reference sequence). The CDR3 is 13 residues long. V was pared by 0 bases and J by 4 bases, with 6 bases between. The CDR3 DNA sequence: TGTGCCAGCAGCTTAGCTTTGGCCACTGAAGCTTTCTTT. It is translated as CASSLALATEAFF.

The chain is built from TRBV29-1 and TRBJ1-2; D remains ambiguous. Germline V gene lookup returns CDR1 SQVTM and CDR2 ANQGSEA. The CDR3 extends over 12 amino acids. Trimming removed 0 bases at V and 9 bases at J, with 11 bases between. The chain's CDR3 is CSVEDPPTSYTF. In nucleotides, the CDR3 is TGCAGCGTTGAAGATCCCCCAACTAGCTACACCTTC.

The chain joins TRBV2 to TRBJ1-2; 7 bases are shared with TRBD1. With V trimmed by 5 bases and J by 3 bases, 9 bases remained unmatched. The germline gives CDR1 SNHLY, CDR2 FYNNEI. The CDR3 consists of 15 residues. DNA for the CDR3: TGTGCCAGCAGTCGGACAGGCCTAGGCTACTATGGCTACACCTTC. This translates into CASSRTGLGYYGYTF.

The rearrangement uses TRBV6-1 and TRBJ2-3; 8 bases line up with TRBD2. Germline CDR1 is MNHNS and CDR2 is SASEGT. The length of the CDR3 is 14 residues. V was pared by 8 bases and J by 5 bases, with 9 bases of the junction left unmatched. The CDR3 loop reads CASLAGGLGDTQYF. The CDR3, as DNA: TGTGCCAGCCTGGCGGGGGGCTTGGGAGATACGCAGTATTTT.

J is TRBJ1-5 and V is TRBV19; the D gene is possibly TRBD1 (5 bases). Per the germline V gene, CDR1 is LNHDA and CDR2 is SQIVND (reference sequence). The V and J ends lost 5 bases and 6 bases respectively, with 14 bases between them. The CDR3 consists of 14 residues. CDR3 loop: CASSGAGSFQPQHF. The CDR3 bases are TGTGCCAGTAGTGGAGCAGGGTCGTTTCAGCCCCAGCATTTT.

The J gene is TRBJ1-1, the V gene TRBV19; D gene uncertain. This CDR3 is 14 amino acids long. V lost 5 bases and J lost 4, with 14 bases in between. CDR1 LNHDA and CDR2 SQIVND come from the germline V gene (reference sequence). CDR3 coding DNA: TGTGCCAGTAGTCCCCGGGGAGGAAGCACTGAAGCTTTCTTT. This sequence encodes CASSPRGGSTEAFF.

This chain connects TRBV18 to TRBJ2-7, with a tentative D call TRBD1 (6 bases). The CDR3 contains 13 residues. Germline V gives CDR1 KGHSH, CDR2 LQKENI. V was clipped by 6 bases and J by 3 bases, with 12 bases between them. CDR3 protein: CASSSGHNYEQYF. The CDR3, as DNA: TGTGCCAGCTCGTCGGGACACAACTACGAGCAGTACTTC. The variable domain in full, with the rest retrieved from reference TRBV18 and TRBJ2-7, is NAGVMQNPRHLVRRRGQEARLRCSPMKGHSHVYWYRQLPEEGLKFMVYLQKENIIDESGMPKERFSAEFPKEGPSILRIQQVVRGDSAAYFCASSSGHNYEQYFGPGTRLTVT.